This paragraph reports one T cell receptor beta chain. Its specific antigen is unknown. Within one base of it there is no much larger clone, and no base qualities were kept. The data originate from a study of OX40 agonist ivuxolimab in advanced cancers. With regard to the full study: Ivuxolimab was an agonistic, fully human IgG2 monoclonal antibody directed against OX40 (CD134), a costimulatory receptor. Intravenous ivuxolimab was administered to patients every 2 weeks at six dose levels: 0.01, 0.1, 0.3, 1.5, 3 and 10 mg/kg. Partial responses were achieved by three dose-escalation patients, of whom one had hepatocellular carcinoma and two had cutaneous melanoma. A male proportion of almost 85% and a mean age of approximately 55 years, ranging from 23 to 79, were recorded for the dose-escalation cohort. Patients were allowed to have had prior anti-PD-1, anti-PD-L1 or anti-CTLA-4 therapy, and roughly 40% of the dose-escalation patients had previously received checkpoint inhibitors. The monotherapy dose-escalation portion (N ≈ 50 patients) of the phase I ivuxolimab trial is reported in the paper. Of the 50 or so patients in dose escalation, 19 had hepatocellular carcinoma, some 15 had melanoma, 9 had renal cell carcinoma and 9 had head and neck cancer. Peripheral TCRbeta sequencing aimed to test whether ivuxolimab altered TCR sequence diversity and caused clonal T-cell expansion. Points the paper makes about the study in general: After ivuxolimab, expanded clones were on average more numerous among CD8+ T cells than among CD4+ T cells. At doses from 0.1 to 3.0 mg/kg, clonal expansion was seen in both CD4+ and CD8+ blood T cells between baseline and week 6. Low levels of normalized T-cell clonal expansion were also shown by some nonresponding patients. Antigen specificity was not determined for the clonally expanded peripheral T cells. In the 0.1-3.0 mg/kg groups, partial responders had among the lowest normalized peripheral clonal expansion, particularly in CD8+ T cells.

Patients with autoimmune disease history or receiving systemic immunosuppression were excluded from the trial. In every dose cohort, peripheral blood was drawn for TCR sequencing at baseline, cycle 4 day 1, and cycle 7 day 1. The samples were drawn from a first-in-human, open-label, multicenter phase I dose-escalation trial of ivuxolimab. Adults with locally advanced or metastatic melanoma, renal cell carcinoma, hepatocellular carcinoma or head and neck squamous cell carcinoma were enrolled in the trial. Before TCR sequencing, CD4+ T cells and CD8+ T cells were sorted from peripheral blood as separate populations. To sequence the TCRbeta CDR3 region, genomic DNA was isolated from the sorted cells. TCRbeta CDR3 regions were sequenced using the immunoSEQ Assay. What TCRdb holds here is the immuneACCESS table cut down to in-frame rearrangements. Part of the clones is not present; checked against another copy, under half of the missing clones reflect an unresolved V gene, and the others are unexplained. This sample gives roughly 77,000 clones in total; 65% to 85% of them show up just once. Of the sample, about 4.6% is held by the ten largest clones.

From a lookup of the germline V gene (reference sequence), CDR1 and CDR2 are SSHAT and FNYEAQ. Including cysteine and phenylalanine, the CDR3 has 16 amino acids. Left in the record is the CDR3 DNA by itself, 48 bases read in frame from the first base. Trimming costs V 5 bases and J 0 bases, and their ends lie 14 bases apart. The sequence was obtained from an adult with an advanced solid tumor such as melanoma, head and neck, liver or kidney cancer. Sample: CD4+ or CD8+ T cells sorted from blood, taken in a trial of the OX40 agonist ivuxolimab. The chain is assembled from TRBV7-7 and TRBJ2-1; TRBD2 might be the D gene, on 6 matching bases. The CDR3 protein is CASSHGTYGSYNEQFF. At the DNA level, the sequence is TGTGCCAGCAGCCACGGGACTTACGGCTCCTACAATGAGCAGTTCTTC.